This T cell receptor (beta chain) was documented in a study of blood T cells in healthy people across ages. For the second PCR, which ran for 7 to 11 cycles, a sample-barcoded 5' primer and a J-beta primer mix were used. TCRdb itself ran the 5' RACE reads through MiXCR, one entry per CDR3 protein. Of 1 million or so distinct CDR3 sequences in the sample, 20% to 25% are singletons; the top ten hold 0.65% to 0.75%. CDR1 and CDR2 (germline): SQVTM, ANQGSEA. V was pared by 4 bases and J by 4 bases, with 17 bases between. The CDR3 consists of 15 residues. The data were also submitted as part of a second study, on T cells of mothers and their children.

J is TRBJ2-1 and V is TRBV29-1; perhaps TRBD2 as D (5 bases). This TCR was sampled from a girl between 2 and 10 years old in good health. What was sequenced was blood. The CDR3 is CSVAPLSGQYNEQFF. DNA of the CDR3: TGCAGCGTTGCGCCCCTAAGCGGTCAGTACAATGAGCAGTTCTTC.